This T cell receptor (beta chain) was captured by sequencing in a study of a mutant IDH1 vaccine in newly diagnosed glioma. About the research overall: Treatment recipients were approximately 62% male and around 40% female, and their mean age was around 40 years.

General observations from the study: The vaccine induced immune responses, and these occurred in around 93% of patients.

CDR1 SGHRS and CDR2 YFSETQ come from the germline V gene. V lost 0 bases to trimming and J lost 4 bases, with 13 bases between them. CDR3 length equals 15 residues. Method: immunoSEQ multiplex PCR; TCRdb's copy keeps in-frame clones and lacks some. The sample holds around 99,000 clones; just under 80% are singletons and the top ten take 6.5% to 9.5%. Noted time point: baseline, week 1 (first vaccination visit). This sample's treatment: pre-vaccination baseline after standard-of-care therapy. This clone occurred a few times. Its target is not known. This rearrangement joins TRBV5-1 to TRBJ1-2; D gene uncertain. The source of this sequence is a man aged 35 to 55 with glioma. The sequencing here drew on PBMCs, taken from a glioma patient treated with radiotherapy, temozolomide or both. The CDR3 loop reads CASSLVEGRGYGYTF. The CDR3 DNA reads as TGCGCCAGCAGCTTGGTCGAGGGCCGGGGCTATGGCTACACCTTC.